This T cell receptor (beta chain) came from a study of T cell repertoires in cytomegalovirus infection. Overall study context: Public TCR beta signature analysis indicated the presence of both CMV infection and matching HLA type. Study-level points and caveats: Cumulative public TCR beta family frequency identified CMV carriers with the relevant HLA. There were HLA-C-restricted CMV-specific TCR beta clonotypes dominating the ex vivo response.

TCRdb recomputed calls from the reads with MiXCR, one row per CDR3 protein. The sample has around 330,000 distinct CDR3 sequences, roughly a sixth seen once. This clonotype was observed many times. Its target is not known. This CDR3 contains 13 residues. Germline CDR1 reads SGHTA; CDR2 reads FQGNSA. The V end was cut by 4 bases, the J end by 10 bases, with 14 bases between. The rearrangement uses TRBV7-2 and TRBJ2-1; TRBD1 might be the D (5 bases). The receptor's source is a human donor in good health (CMV status not recorded). Some clones in this sample may be carry-over from other donors' samples. The sample was PBMCs. The CDR3: CASSSIQGLEQFF. The DNA for the CDR3 is TGTGCCAGCAGCTCCATCCAGGGCTTAGAGCAGTTCTTC. The full variable domain, rest sourced from reference TRBV7-2 and TRBJ2-1, is GAGVSQSPSNKVTEKGKDVELRCDPISGHTALYWYRQSLGQGLEFLIYFQGNSAPDKSGLPSDRFSAERTGGSVSTLTIQRTQQEDSAVYLCASSSIQGLEQFFGPGTRLTVL.